This passage covers 32 T cell receptor beta chains from one sample sequenced in a study of identifying expanded T cells in peripheral blood. Sequencing used immunoSEQ multiplex PCR; TCRdb keeps in-frame clones, though not all of them. This table has some 90,000 clones, 70% to 90% appearing once. Sequencing input: blood. All receptors come from a person aged 18 to 75 in good health.

The chain employs TRBV2 and TRBJ1-1; no clear D. Germline assignment: CDR1 SNHLY and CDR2 FYNNEI. The CDR3 covers 13 residues. The germline V and J ends were trimmed by 6 bases and 5 bases, with 13 bases remaining between them. The CDR3 spells CASSGEDWTEAFF. CDR3 DNA sequence: TGTGCCAGCAGCGGAGAGGATTGGACTGAAGCTTTCTTT.

The V and J genes are TRBV9 and TRBJ1-2; weak D call: TRBD1 (5 bases). V lost 0 bases and J lost 0, with 9 bases in between. The CDR3 loop spans 15 amino acids. From germline, CDR1 is SGDLS and CDR2 YYNGEE. This CDR3 reads CASSVDWGPNYGYTF. The CDR3 DNA reads TGTGCCAGCAGCGTAGACTGGGGACCTAACTATGGCTACACCTTC. The variable domain in full, with the rest retrieved from reference TRBV9 and TRBJ1-2, is DSGVTQTPKHLITATGQRVTLRCSPRSGDLSVYWYQQSLDQGLQFLIQYYNGEERAKGNILERFSAQQFPDLHSELNLSSLELGDSALYFCASSVDWGPNYGYTFGSGTRLTVV.

The chain carries TRBV5-4 and TRBJ2-1; a weak D match, TRBD2 (5 bases). This CDR3 region has 11 residues. CDR1 is SGHNT, CDR2 YYREEE, per germline (reference sequence). The V end lost 7 bases, the J end lost 7 bases, and 9 bases lay between the germline ends. CDR3 region: CASGAENEQFF. In DNA form, the CDR3 reads TGTGCCAGCGGAGCGGAGAATGAGCAGTTCTTC. The full variable domain, completed using reference TRBV5-4 and TRBJ2-1, is ETGVTQSPTHLIKTRGQQVTLRCSSQSGHNTVSWYQQALGQGPQFIFQYYREEENGRGNFPPRFSGLQFPNYSSELNVNALELDDSALYLCASGAENEQFFGPGTRLTVL.

The chain recombines TRBV27 with TRBJ1-3; D may be TRBD1 (6 bases). The CDR3 spans 15 residues. CDR1 MNHEY and CDR2 SMNVEV come from the germline V gene (reference sequence). V lost 1 base to trimming and J lost 3 bases, with 10 bases between them. The CDR3 coding sequence is TGTGCCAGCAGTTTATACGGGGGCGTTGGAAACACCATATATTTT. Translation gives CASSLYGGVGNTIYF.

The J gene is TRBJ2-5, the V gene TRBV18; TRBD2 agrees at 8 bases. CDR1 KGHSH and CDR2 LQKENI come from the germline V gene. CDR3 length: 15 residues. J gave up 2 bases and V 3 bases, and 5 bases lay outside the gene matches. CDR3 DNA sequence: TGTGCCAGCTCACCGCCTACTAGCGGTCAAGAGACCCAGTACTTC. Translated, it gives CASSPPTSGQETQYF. The full variable domain, with the rest looked up from reference TRBV18 and TRBJ2-5, is NAGVMQNPRHLVRRRGQEARLRCSPMKGHSHVYWYRQLPEEGLKFMVYLQKENIIDESGMPKERFSAEFPKEGPSILRIQQVVRGDSAAYFCASSPPTSGQETQYFGPGTRLLVL.

The chain couples TRBV2 to TRBJ2-1; TRBD1 matches at 7 bases. The junction had 2 bases not matched to a gene; V was cut back by 7 bases and J by 5 bases. The CDR3 loop spans 12 amino acids. Germline V gene sequence: CDR1 SNHLY, CDR2 FYNNEI. The CDR3 bases are TGTGCCAGCAACAGGGGCGACAATGAGCAGTTCTTC. This codes for CASNRGDNEQFF. Full variable domain (outside the CDR3, taken from reference TRBV2 and TRBJ2-1): EPEVTQTPSHQVTQMGQEVILRCVPISNHLYFYWYRQILGQKVEFLVSFYNNEISEKSEIFDDQFSVERPDGSNFTLKIRSTKLEDSAMYFCASNRGDNEQFFGPGTRLTVL.

The V call is TRBV2, the J call TRBJ1-1, with 10 bases lining up with TRBD1. V lost 8 bases, J lost 0 bases, and 15 bases stayed unmatched. CDR3 length: 18 residues. The V gene's germline CDR1 is SNHLY and CDR2 FYNNEI. The CDR3 reads CASGLRQGATDMNTEAFF. The CDR3 bases are TGTGCCAGCGGACTTAGACAGGGGGCGACAGATATGAACACTGAAGCTTTCTTT.

This rearrangement joins TRBV7-8 to TRBJ2-5, with 9 positions matching TRBD2. The CDR3 runs 16 residues. With V trimmed by 5 bases and J by 5 bases, 12 bases remained unmatched. From germline, CDR1 is SGHVS and CDR2 FQNEAQ. In DNA, the CDR3 is TGTGCCAGCAGCCCTACCCGCGGGGGGGCCATCGAGACCCAGTACTTC. Protein product: CASSPTRGGAIETQYF.

This clone was picked up a small number of times. J is TRBJ1-2 and V is TRBV7-8, with 7 nucleotides matching TRBD1. Germline V CDR1 and CDR2: SGHVS, FQNEAQ. Trimming cost V 5 bases and J 1 base; bases outside gene matches: 4. The CDR3 sequence is 14 residues long. This CDR3 reads CASSPDRSNYGYTF. CDR3 sequence (DNA): TGTGCCAGCAGCCCGGACAGGAGTAACTATGGCTACACCTTC.

The V and J genes are TRBV18 and TRBJ1-1; TRBD1 matches at 8 bases. The germline CDR1 and CDR2 sequences are KGHSH and LQKENI. V dropped 3 bases and J dropped 5; count of bases not matched to a gene: 11. The CDR3 runs 16 residues. The CDR3 DNA is TGTGCCAGCTCACCGCAAGAAGACAGGGGCGGTACTGAAGCTTTCTTT. Encoded protein: CASSPQEDRGGTEAFF.

A note on this clone: Germline is not matched at one junction end, which may reflect a read error. This chain uses TRBV6-1 with TRBJ1-2; D call uncertain. The CDR3 is 11 amino acids. CDR1 is MNHNS and CDR2 is SASEGT in the germline V gene. Here the CDR3 DNA reads TGTGCCAGCAGTGAATCTCGGTTGATCTGCTTC. Translation gives CASSESRLICF.

This rearrangement joins TRBV7-2 to TRBJ2-2; possible D gene TRBD1, 6 bases. V dropped 1 base and J dropped 1 base, with 10 bases sitting between them. This CDR3 region has 16 residues. Germline V CDR1 and CDR2: SGHTA, FQGNSA. The CDR3 sequence is CASSLGRTVNTGELFF. The CDR3 DNA reads as TGTGCCAGCAGCTTAGGAAGGACAGTGAACACCGGGGAGCTGTTTTTT.

The chain joins TRBV6-5 to TRBJ1-2, with 9 bases fitting TRBD1. Trimming removed 0 bases from V and 13 bases from J; junction bases left unmatched: 9. Germline V gene data show CDR1 as MNHEY and CDR2 as SVGAGI. The length of the CDR3 is 14 residues. As DNA, the CDR3 is TGTGCCAGCAGTTACTCAGGGGTAGGGGACAGGGTCACCTTC. This sequence encodes CASSYSGVGDRVTF.

This chain connects TRBV6-5 to TRBJ1-1, with 7 bases that match TRBD1. Trimming removed 5 bases from V and 7 bases from J; junction bases left unmatched: 13. The CDR3 contains 15 residues. CDR1 MNHEY and CDR2 SVGAGI come from the germline V gene. CDR3 DNA: TGTGCCAGCAGTGCGACGACAGGGCCGACCAGTGAAGCTTTCTTT. Amino acids: CASSATTGPTSEAFF.

The rearrangement joins TRBV13 to TRBJ2-1; 7 nucleotides align to TRBD2. Germline CDR1 and CDR2: PRHDT and FYEKMQ (reference sequence). The CDR3 contains 16 residues. V lost 0 bases, J lost 6 bases, and 8 bases stayed unmatched. The CDR3 loop is CASSLGHGEGTNEQFF. The CDR3 region has the DNA TGTGCCAGCAGCTTAGGCCACGGGGAGGGGACCAATGAGCAGTTCTTC.

This clone appeared once. The chain carries TRBV7-5 and TRBJ2-7; the tabulated D call, TRBD1, remains unverified against the DNA. TRBV7-5 is given as a pseudogene. This CDR3 spans 14 amino acids. The CDR3, as DNA: TGTGCCAGACTTTGCACAGGGGGTATCTACGAGCAGTACTTC. Its translation is CARLCTGGIYEQYF.

This clone was picked up a small number of times. V usage is TRBV15 and J usage is TRBJ2-1, with TRBD2 matching 15 bases. Germline assignment: CDR1 LNHNV and CDR2 YYDKDF (reference sequence). CDR3 size: 16 residues. V lost 1 base to trimming and J lost 6 bases; unmatched junction nucleotides: 1. The DNA of the CDR3 is TGTGCCACCAGCAGAGGGGGACTAGCGGGGGGCAATGAGCAGTTCTTC. Translation gives CATSRGGLAGGNEQFF.

In its sample, this clone was seen once. The V call is TRBV5-1, the J call TRBJ2-3, with 13 bases matching TRBD2. There are 16 residues in the CDR3. Germline V gene data show CDR1 as SGHRS and CDR2 as YFSETQ. V trimming: 3 bases; J trimming: 1 base; junction bases outside the gene matches: 2. CDR3 loop: CASSWGTSGGTDTQYF. The CDR3, as DNA: TGCGCCAGCAGCTGGGGGACTAGCGGGGGCACAGATACGCAGTATTTT.

The chain employs TRBV25-1 and TRBJ1-1; the D gene is possibly TRBD1 (6 bases). The CDR3 is 15 residues long. V gave up 6 bases and J gave up 9 bases, with 23 bases separating them. From germline, CDR1 is MGHDK and CDR2 SYGVNS. For the CDR3, the DNA is TGTGCCAGCAGGCCCTTGGGAAGTCAGGGGCATAAAGCTTTCTTT. Translation gives CASRPLGSQGHKAFF. Full variable domain (remainder filled in from reference TRBV25-1 and TRBJ1-1): EADIYQTPRYLVIGTGKKITLECSQTMGHDKMYWYQQDPGMELHLIHYSYGVNSTEKGDLSSESTVSRIRTEHFPLTLESARPSHTSQYLCASRPLGSQGHKAFFGQGTRLTVV.

This sequence joins TRBV10-1 and TRBJ2-1, with a tentative D call TRBD2 (5 bases). CDR1 and CDR2 (germline): WNHNN, SYGVQD (reference sequence). This CDR3 has 15 residues. Between the trimmed V and J ends, which lost 0 bases and 9 bases, there was a span of 15 bases. In DNA form, the CDR3 reads TGCGCCAGCAGTGAGTCCAGCGGAAGATTGGGTGAGCAGTTCTTC. It specifies CASSESSGRLGEQFF.

The chain links TRBV6-6 to TRBJ1-2, with D unresolved. The germline gives CDR1 MNHNY, CDR2 SVGAGI (reference sequence). There are 14 residues in the CDR3. V lost 0 bases and J 8 bases, leaving 13 bases between the germline ends. The CDR3 is CASSYSDGDRGYTF. In DNA, the CDR3 is TGTGCCAGCAGTTACTCGGACGGGGATCGCGGCTACACCTTC.

The genes are TRBV19 and TRBJ1-3, with D hard to call. The CDR3 extends over 17 amino acids. The germline gives CDR1 LNHDA, CDR2 SQIVND (reference sequence). Trimming cost V 8 bases and J 1 base, with 21 bases left between them. CDR3 DNA sequence: TGTGCCAGTTATACCCGGCGCCTGACCCCATCTGGAAACACCATATATTTT. Encoded protein: CASYTRRLTPSGNTIYF.

This rearrangement joins TRBV30 to TRBJ2-7; the match to TRBD1 covers 12 bases. The CDR3 is 16 amino acids. The germline V gene has CDR1 GTSNPN and CDR2 SVGIG (reference sequence). V lost 3 bases, J lost 0 bases, and 6 bases stayed unmatched. The CDR3 is CAWSWDRGLSSYEQYF. The CDR3 region has the DNA TGTGCCTGGAGCTGGGACAGGGGGCTAAGCTCCTACGAGCAGTACTTC.

The chain joins TRBV7-2 to TRBJ1-3; D gene unclear. The CDR3 is 14 amino acids. CDR1 is SGHTA, CDR2 FQGNSA, per germline. V gave up 5 bases and J gave up 1 base, with 9 bases separating them. CDR3 region: CASSRQSSGNTIYF. CDR3 sequence (DNA): TGTGCCAGCAGCCGCCAGTCGTCTGGAAACACCATATATTTT.

This clone was detected once. The rearrangement joins TRBV10-1 to TRBJ1-5; no reliable D call. V dropped 2 bases and J dropped 4 bases, with 12 bases sitting between them. There are 15 residues in the CDR3. Germline V lookup: CDR1 WNHNN, CDR2 SYGVQD (reference sequence). CDR3 residues: CASSEGRAPNQPQHF. The CDR3 DNA reads as TGCGCCAGCAGTGAGGGTCGGGCCCCAAATCAGCCCCAGCATTTT.

The V gene is TRBV7-2, the J gene TRBJ2-1; 9 positions match TRBD1. Germline V gene sequence: CDR1 SGHTA, CDR2 FQGNSA. CDR3 size: 13 residues. The ends lost 3 bases at V and 12 bases at J; junction bases unmatched: 6. The CDR3 DNA is TGTGCCAGCAGCTTCCCCCCGGGACAGGGGCAGTTCTTC. Amino acids: CASSFPPGQGQFF.

This clone was recorded only once. V usage is TRBV9 and J usage is TRBJ2-6, with D hard to call. V was pared by 4 bases and J by 0 bases, with 8 bases between. This CDR3 spans 15 amino acids. Per the germline V gene, CDR1 is SGDLS and CDR2 is YYNGEE. CDR3 residues: CASSPSLSGANVLTF. The CDR3 bases are TGTGCCAGCAGCCCCAGCCTCTCTGGGGCCAACGTCCTGACTTTC.

The CDR3 loop reads CASSEFFGKDEQYF. In nucleotides, the CDR3 is TGTGCCAGCAGTGAATTTTTTGGGAAGGACGAGCAGTACTTC. V usage is TRBV25-1 and J usage is TRBJ2-7; D is uncertain. Germline values: CDR1 MGHDK, CDR2 SYGVNS. The CDR3 consists of 14 residues. Deletions cut 1 base from V and 5 bases from J, with 12 bases between.

The chain employs TRBV30 and TRBJ1-3, with 8 bases fitting TRBD1. Germline CDR1 and CDR2: GTSNPN and SVGIG (reference sequence). Germline trimming cut 6 bases from V and 0 bases from J; bases unmatched to any gene: 7. The length of the CDR3 is 15 residues. This chain's CDR3 is CACRTGMSSGNTIYF. As DNA, the CDR3 is TGTGCCTGCCGGACAGGGATGAGCTCTGGAAACACCATATATTTT. Full variable domain (outside the CDR3, taken from reference TRBV30 and TRBJ1-3): SQTIHQWPATLVQPVGSPLSLECTVEGTSNPNLYWYRQAAGRGLQLLFYSVGIGQISSEVPQNLSASRPQDRQFILSSKKLLLSDSGFYLCACRTGMSSGNTIYFGEGSWLTVV.

Ten or more counts support this clone. The chain combines TRBV7-3 with TRBJ1-1; D gene ambiguous. Germline V gives CDR1 SGHTA, CDR2 FQGTGA. Trimming cost V 6 bases and J 2 bases, with 10 bases left between them. The CDR3 totals 13 residues. The CDR3 DNA is TGTGCCAGCAGACGGACGAGTAACACTGAAGCTTTCTTT. Its translation is CASRRTSNTEAFF.

The chain carries TRBV10-2 and TRBJ2-7, with a weak D call TRBD1 (5 bases). The CDR3 loop spans 14 amino acids. Germline V CDR1 and CDR2: WSHSY, SAAADI. Trimming cost V 3 bases and J 1 base, with 10 bases left between them. The CDR3 DNA sequence: TGCGCCAGCAGTGAAGTGGGGCCGTCCTACGAGCAGTACTTC. This gives the protein CASSEVGPSYEQYF.

V gene TRBV5-4 combines with J gene TRBJ2-2, with no clear D. The V end was cut by 4 bases, the J end by 5 bases, with 15 bases between. Germline CDR1 is SGHNT and CDR2 is YYREEE (reference sequence). CDR3 length: 15 residues. CDR3 in amino acids: CASSPEPGQTGELFF. As DNA, the CDR3 is TGTGCCAGCAGCCCTGAACCGGGCCAGACCGGGGAGCTGTTTTTT.